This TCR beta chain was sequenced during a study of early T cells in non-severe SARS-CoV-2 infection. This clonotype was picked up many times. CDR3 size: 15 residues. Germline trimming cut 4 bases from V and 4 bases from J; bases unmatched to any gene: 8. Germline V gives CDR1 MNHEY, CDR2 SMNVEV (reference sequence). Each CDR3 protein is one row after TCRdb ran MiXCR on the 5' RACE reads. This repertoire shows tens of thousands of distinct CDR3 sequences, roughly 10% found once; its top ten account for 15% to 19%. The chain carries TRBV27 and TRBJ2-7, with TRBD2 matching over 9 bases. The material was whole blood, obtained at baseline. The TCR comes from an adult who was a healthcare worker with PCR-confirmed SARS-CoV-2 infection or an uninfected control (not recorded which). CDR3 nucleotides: TGTGCCAGCAGTTCCACGGGACTAGCTGGTTACGAGCAGTACTTC. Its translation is CASSSTGLAGYEQYF.